One sample yielded the 26 T cell receptor beta chains listed below, sequenced in a study of T cell responses to AZD1222 COVID-19 vaccine. Clones were sequenced by immunoSEQ multiplex PCR, and TCRdb holds only the in-frame ones, with some missing. The sample yields about 170,000 clones, approximately 88% seen once. Sample: peripheral blood, taken 28 days after the second AZD1222 dose. All receptors come from an adult who received the AZD1222 COVID-19 vaccine.

The count of this clone is one. The rearrangement uses TRBV7-8 and TRBJ2-1; tentative D call: TRBD1 (6 bases). From germline, CDR1 is SGHVS and CDR2 FQNEAQ. The germline V and J ends were trimmed by 7 bases and 6 bases, with 16 bases remaining between them. The CDR3 is 14 residues long. Here the CDR3 reads CASTWTVTPNEQFF. Here the CDR3 DNA reads TGTGCCAGCACCTGGACAGTTACCCCCAATGAGCAGTTCTTC. Supplemented by reference TRBV7-8 and TRBJ2-1, the full variable domain reads GAGVSQSPRYKVAKRGQDVALRCDPISGHVSLFWYQQALGQGPEFLTYFQNEAQLDKSGLPSDRFFAERPEGSVSTLKIQRTQQEDSAVYLCASTWTVTPNEQFFGPGTRLTVL.

CDR3 loop: CASSEGTFNEAFF. DNA of the CDR3: TGCGCCAGCAGCGAAGGGACATTTAATGAAGCTTTCTTT. V usage is TRBV5-1 and J usage is TRBJ1-1; tentatively, D is TRBD1 (6 bases). This CDR3 is built from 13 residues. Germline values: CDR1 SGHRS, CDR2 YFSETQ. Trimming cost V 4 bases and J 7 bases, with 14 bases left between them.

DNA of the CDR3: TGTGCCAGCAGTGTTTTGGACAGGGGCTATGGCTACACCTTC. Encoded protein: CASSVLDRGYGYTF. The chain has TRBV2 and TRBJ1-2, with 9 bases lining up with TRBD1. With 4 bases clipped from V and 4 bases from J, the junction kept 4 bases outside the gene matches. The CDR3 spans 14 residues. Germline assignment: CDR1 SNHLY and CDR2 FYNNEI.

This rearrangement joins TRBV29-1 to TRBJ1-1, with TRBD1 as a possible D gene (6 bases). CDR3 length: 13 amino acids. The V gene lost 1 base and the J gene lost 5 bases, with 11 bases spanning the gap. The V gene's germline CDR1 is SQVTM and CDR2 ANQGSEA. The CDR3 nucleotides are TGCAGCGTTGAAGGTAGGGGGGGAACTGAAGCTTTCTTT. It translates to CSVEGRGGTEAFF.

This chain links TRBV19 with TRBJ1-2; D gene uncertain. Trimming shortened V by 0 bases and J by 5 bases, and 13 bases separated the two germline ends. Per germline, CDR1 LNHDA and CDR2 SQIVND (reference sequence). The CDR3 length is 15 residues. DNA for the CDR3: TGTGCCAGTAGTATAGATCCCCCGCCACCTTATGGCTACACCTTC. This sequence encodes CASSIDPPPPYGYTF.

The CDR3 loop is CASAYVQGFAVANSGNTIYF. The CDR3 coding sequence is TGTGCTAGTGCCTACGTACAGGGGTTCGCCGTCGCAAACTCTGGAAACACCATATATTTT. The chain has TRBV12-5 and TRBJ1-3; 7 bases match TRBD1. CDR3 length: 20 residues. The germline gives CDR1 LGHNT, CDR2 FRNRAP. V lost 7 bases and J lost 0; bases outside the gene matches: 21. Combining the CDR3 with reference TRBV12-5 and TRBJ1-3 gives the whole variable domain DARVTQTPRHKVTEMGQEVTMRCQPILGHNTVFWYRQTMMQGLELLAYFRNRAPLDDSGMPKDRFSAEMPDATLATLKIQPSEPRDSAVYFCASAYVQGFAVANSGNTIYFGEGSWLTVV.

The V gene is TRBV10-1, the J gene TRBJ2-2; tentative D call: TRBD1 (5 bases). Germline V gene sequence: CDR1 WNHNN, CDR2 SYGVQD (reference sequence). Trimming removed 5 bases at V and 4 bases at J, with 14 bases between. The CDR3 has 15 amino acids. CDR3 coding DNA: TGCGCCAGCAGTTTAACAGGCCTGGGCACCGGGGAGCTGTTTTTT. Its translation is CASSLTGLGTGELFF.

The chain uses TRBV6-5 and TRBJ1-5; D gene uncertain. From germline, CDR1 is MNHEY and CDR2 SVGAGI. V was pared by 3 bases and J by 6 bases, with 9 bases between. The CDR3 spans 13 residues. This CDR3 is CASSYFFGQPQHF. The DNA of the CDR3 is TGTGCCAGCAGTTATTTTTTTGGTCAGCCCCAGCATTTT.

V gene TRBV29-1 combines with J gene TRBJ1-2; no clear D. The CDR3 is 14 residues long. Germline CDR1 reads SQVTM; CDR2 reads ANQGSEA. Trimming cost V 3 bases and J 4 bases, with 15 bases left between them. The CDR3 sequence is CSVEKEPGSYGYTF. CDR3 in DNA: TGCAGCGTTGAGAAAGAGCCAGGATCCTATGGCTACACCTTC.

V gene TRBV7-2 combines with J gene TRBJ1-6, with a weak D call TRBD1 (6 bases). Looked up from germline, CDR1 is SGHTA and CDR2 is FQGNSA. With 6 bases removed from V and 10 bases from J, the gap between germline ends came to 16 bases. The CDR3 extends over 14 amino acids. The CDR3 DNA is TGTGCCAGCAGATTGCCATACAGGGTCTCACCCCTCCACTTT. Amino acid sequence: CASRLPYRVSPLHF. Using reference TRBV7-2 and TRBJ1-6 for the parts outside the CDR3, the full variable domain is GAGVSQSPSNKVTEKGKDVELRCDPISGHTALYWYRQSLGQGLEFLIYFQGNSAPDKSGLPSDRFSAERTGGSVSTLTIQRTQQEDSAVYLCASRLPYRVSPLHFGNGTRLTVT.

As to this clone: Distinct nucleotide sequences in the sample also encode this CDR3. This rearrangement joins TRBV19 to TRBJ1-5; D is uncertain. CDR1 and CDR2 from the germline V gene are LNHDA and SQIVND (reference sequence). V lost 1 base and J 4 bases, leaving 2 bases between the germline ends. This CDR3 has 12 residues. The CDR3 sequence is CASSIGNQPQHF. The CDR3 DNA is TGTGCCAGTAGTATAGGTAATCAGCCCCAGCATTTT.

This chain's CDR3 is CASSLSTSGQETQYF. For the CDR3, the DNA is TGTGCCAGCAGTTTATCGACTAGCGGCCAAGAGACCCAGTACTTC. The chain uses TRBV27 and TRBJ2-5; 9 bases agree with TRBD2. This CDR3 is 15 amino acids long. Trimming removed 0 bases from V and 1 base from J; junction bases left unmatched: 0. The germline CDR1 and CDR2 sequences are MNHEY and SMNVEV (reference sequence).

The chain has TRBV7-6 and TRBJ1-3; D is uncertain. This CDR3 is built from 15 residues. Germline assignment: CDR1 SGHVS and CDR2 FNYEAQ. V shed 5 bases and J shed 0 bases, with 11 bases lying between them. Written as DNA, the CDR3 is TGTGCCAGCAGCCGGGAGGTGGTCTCTGGAAACACCATATATTTT. This encodes CASSREVVSGNTIYF.

V is TRBV7-2 and J is TRBJ2-2; tentatively, D is TRBD1 (5 bases). Trimming shortened V by 5 bases and J by 7 bases, and 14 bases separated the two germline ends. Germline CDR1 and CDR2: SGHTA and FQGNSA. The CDR3 extends over 14 amino acids. The CDR3 DNA follows: TGTGCCAGCAGCCCCAACAGGTTCGGCGGGGAGCTGTTTTTT. Encoded protein: CASSPNRFGGELFF.

This rearrangement joins TRBV6-1 to TRBJ2-5; D call uncertain. The CDR3 extends over 14 amino acids. V lost 3 bases, J lost 5 bases, and 13 bases lay in between. CDR1 and CDR2 (germline): MNHNS, SASEGT. CDR3 region: CASSEVRLEETQYF. The CDR3 region has the DNA TGTGCCAGCAGTGAGGTTAGGTTAGAGGAGACCCAGTACTTC.

The V gene is TRBV6-1, the J gene TRBJ1-1; weak D call: TRBD1 (5 bases). V lost 4 bases to trimming and J lost 3 bases, with 21 bases between them. Germline V gives CDR1 MNHNS, CDR2 SASEGT. The CDR3 is made up of 17 amino acids. In DNA, the CDR3 is TGTGCCAGCAGTGCGCTTCGGAGGGGCTTATCGTACACTGAAGCTTTCTTT. This encodes CASSALRRGLSYTEAFF.

The chain carries TRBV4-1 and TRBJ2-2; 7 bases line up with TRBD2. The V gene end was trimmed by 2 bases and the J gene end by 0 bases; junction bases not matched to a gene: 6. The CDR3 has 17 amino acids. Germline lookup yields CDR1 MGHRA and CDR2 YSYEKL. The CDR3 spells CASSQQAAGPNTGELFF. The CDR3 bases are TGCGCCAGCAGCCAACAAGCAGCGGGGCCGAACACCGGGGAGCTGTTTTTT.

The chain combines TRBV6-2 or TRBV6-3 with TRBJ1-6; the match to TRBD1 covers 7 bases. The CDR3 is 14 residues long. Looked up from germline, CDR1 is MNHEY and CDR2 is SVGEGT. V shed 0 bases and J 7 bases; nucleotides not matched to a gene: 0. CDR3 in amino acids: CASSYSGGNSPLHF. Written as DNA, the CDR3 is TGTGCCAGCAGTTACTCAGGGGGCAATTCACCCCTCCACTTT.

The V gene is TRBV3-1 (or the pseudogene TRBV3-2), the J gene TRBJ1-1; the match to TRBD1 covers 7 bases. With 5 bases clipped from V and 9 bases from J, the junction kept 6 bases outside the gene matches. CDR3 length: 12 residues. Per germline, CDR1 LGHDT and CDR2 YNNKEL (reference sequence). CDR3 sequence (DNA): TGTGCCAGCAGCACCGGGACAGTCAAAGCTTTCTTT. The encoded protein is CASSTGTVKAFF.

The chain recombines TRBV12-5 with TRBJ1-2, with D possibly matching TRBD1 (6 bases). V shed 10 bases and J shed 4 bases, with 16 bases lying between them. From germline, CDR1 is LGHNT and CDR2 FRNRAP. The CDR3 runs to 13 residues. Here the CDR3 DNA reads TGTGCTACCTACTCGGGACAACTCTATGGCTACACCTTC. Protein product: CATYSGQLYGYTF.

This rearrangement joins TRBV5-1 to TRBJ1-2; D may be TRBD1 (5 bases). Trimming removed 0 bases at V and 3 bases at J, with 15 bases between. CDR3 length: 16 amino acids. Germline V CDR1 and CDR2: SGHRS, YFSETQ. The CDR3: CASSLAGGERDYGYTF. The CDR3 nucleotides are TGCGCCAGCAGCTTGGCGGGAGGGGAGAGGGACTATGGCTACACCTTC.

V usage is TRBV19 and J usage is TRBJ1-2; D uncertain. Trimming pared 3 bases from V and 7 bases from J, leaving 12 bases between. The CDR3 totals 13 residues. Germline V gene lookup returns CDR1 LNHDA and CDR2 SQIVND (reference sequence). This chain's CDR3 is CASSINTAVGYTF. The DNA for the CDR3 is TGTGCCAGTAGTATCAATACGGCCGTTGGCTACACCTTC. Complete variable domain (other parts from reference TRBV19 and TRBJ1-2): DGGITQSPKYLFRKEGQNVTLSCEQNLNHDAMYWYRQDPGQGLRLIYYSQIVNDFQKGDIAEGYSVSREKKESFPLTVTSAQKNPTAFYLCASSINTAVGYTFGSGTRLTVV.

The chain couples TRBV27 to TRBJ2-2; D ambiguous. The V end lost 4 bases, the J end lost 5 bases, and 2 bases lay between the germline ends. The CDR3 is made up of 11 amino acids. Per germline, CDR1 MNHEY and CDR2 SMNVEV (reference sequence). CDR3 nucleotide sequence: TGTGCCAGCAGTTCAACCGGGGAGCTGTTTTTT. Protein: CASSSTGELFF.

V and J are TRBV5-1 and TRBJ1-5, with TRBD1 matching over 8 bases. The CDR3 is 17 residues long. The V segment lost 4 bases and the J segment 4 bases; nucleotides outside the gene matches: 13. Germline V CDR1 and CDR2: SGHRS, YFSETQ. The CDR3 reads CASSQSPTGGLNQPQHF. The CDR3 bases are TGCGCCAGCAGCCAGAGTCCTACAGGGGGTCTGAATCAGCCCCAGCATTTT.

The chain has TRBV6-5 and TRBJ2-1; no clear D. In germline, CDR1 is MNHEY, CDR2 SVGAGI. The CDR3 sequence is 13 residues long. With 2 bases removed from V and 4 bases from J, the gap between germline ends came to 6 bases. This chain's CDR3 is CASSYNFYNEQFF. DNA for the CDR3: TGTGCCAGCAGTTACAACTTTTACAATGAGCAGTTCTTC.

V gene TRBV30 combines with J gene TRBJ1-2; TRBD1 might be the D (5 bases). This CDR3 spans 14 amino acids. Germline CDR1 reads GTSNPN; CDR2 reads SVGIG (reference sequence). With 3 bases removed from V and 3 bases from J, the gap between germline ends came to 14 bases. As DNA, the CDR3 is TGTGCCTGGAGCGTCCCAGGGAGGGACTATGGCTACACCTTC. It encodes CAWSVPGRDYGYTF.